This T cell receptor beta chain was recovered during a study of blood T cell repertoires in COVID-19. Libraries were prepared by immunoSEQ multiplex PCR; TCRdb keeps only in-frame clonotypes and omits some of them. The data hold 55,000 to 75,000 clones, with roughly three quarters observed a single time. CDR3 length equals 18 residues. The trim removed 5 bases at V and 4 bases at J, leaving 13 bases unmatched. The V gene's germline CDR1 is MDHEN and CDR2 SYDVKM. Sequencing was done on a sample of peripheral blood. This receptor was obtained from an elderly man with acute or convalescent COVID-19. This chain uses TRBV28 with TRBJ1-5; 11 nucleotides agree with TRBD1. The CDR3 loop is CASSTRDRGRRPNQPQHF. In DNA, the CDR3 is TGTGCCAGCAGTACCCGGGACAGGGGGAGGAGGCCAAATCAGCCCCAGCATTTT.